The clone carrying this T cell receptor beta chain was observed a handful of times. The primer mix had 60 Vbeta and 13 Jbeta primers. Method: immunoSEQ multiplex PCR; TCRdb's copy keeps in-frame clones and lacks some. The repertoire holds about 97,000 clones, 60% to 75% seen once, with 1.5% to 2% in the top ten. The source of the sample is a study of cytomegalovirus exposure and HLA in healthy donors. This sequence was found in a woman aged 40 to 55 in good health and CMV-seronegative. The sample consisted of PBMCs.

This CDR3 is CASSSAGTSGNEQFF. The CDR3 DNA reads as TGTGCCAGCAGTTCCGCCGGGACTAGCGGGAATGAGCAGTTCTTC. This chain connects TRBV6-5 to TRBJ2-1; 12 bases agree with TRBD2. V gave up 4 bases and J gave up 7 bases; unmatched junction bases: 5. Germline-derived CDR1 and CDR2 are MNHEY and SVGAGI. This CDR3 contains 15 residues.